The 22 T cell receptor beta chains in this list originate from one sample, sequenced in a study of T cell responses to AZD1222 COVID-19 vaccine (dated by TCRdb to the early 2020s). Library preparation was by the immunoSEQ multiplex PCR assay. Imported from immuneACCESS, the table was reduced by TCRdb to in-frame sequences with V and J called. These copies leave out some clones; in studies compared against another copy, an unresolved V gene accounts for under half, and the cause of the remainder is not known. The sample table lists 150,000 to 200,000 clones, about 90% of them with a count of one. The top ten clones comprise about 2.1% of the sample. The intended sense of this specimen's time point label: about 28 days (+/-7) after the second vaccine dose. The input for sequencing was peripheral blood, taken 28 days after the second AZD1222 dose. The receptors here all came from an adult who received the AZD1222 COVID-19 vaccine.

This clone was counted a single time. The V call is TRBV6-2 or TRBV6-3, the J call TRBJ1-5; TRBD1 agrees at 8 bases. The CDR3 covers 13 residues. CDR1 and CDR2 from the germline V gene are MNHEY and SVGEGT. The ends lost 5 bases at V and 7 bases at J; junction bases unmatched: 4. The CDR3, as DNA: TGTGCCAGCAGTCCACAGGGGGGACAGCCCCAGCATTTT. It encodes CASSPQGGQPQHF.

The V call is TRBV5-1, the J call TRBJ1-6, with a possible D match to TRBD1 (5 bases). V shed 7 bases and J shed 10 bases, with 15 bases lying between them. The germline CDR1 and CDR2 sequences are SGHRS and YFSETQ. The CDR3 has 13 residues. The CDR3 sequence is CASGTDAGSPLHF. As DNA, the CDR3 is TGCGCCAGCGGGACTGACGCCGGGTCACCCCTCCACTTT.

This clone was recorded only once. J is TRBJ1-2 and V is TRBV7-9, with TRBD1 identical over 7 bases. V lost 4 bases, J lost 1 base, and 3 bases stayed unmatched. Germline V lookup: CDR1 SEHNR, CDR2 FQNEAQ (reference sequence). This CDR3 comprises 14 residues. CDR3 DNA sequence: TGTGCCAGCAGCTCCGGGACAGTTAACTATGGCTACACCTTC. Residues: CASSSGTVNYGYTF.

This chain joins TRBV3-1 (or the pseudogene TRBV3-2) and TRBJ2-1; possible D gene TRBD1, 6 bases. The CDR3 covers 14 residues. Trimming pared 4 bases from V and 3 bases from J, leaving 10 bases between. Germline V CDR1 and CDR2: LGHDT, YNNKEL (reference sequence). The CDR3 DNA sequence: TGTGCCAGCAGCCGTCGGGACAACTACAATGAGCAGTTCTTC. This encodes CASSRRDNYNEQFF.

The chain carries TRBV5-1 and TRBJ2-7, with TRBD2 matching over 7 bases. CDR1 is SGHRS and CDR2 is YFSETQ in the germline V gene. This CDR3 is built from 15 residues. V shed 1 base and J 2 bases; nucleotides not matched to a gene: 6. The CDR3 sequence is CASSLSSGAAYEQYF. The DNA of the CDR3 is TGCGCCAGCAGCTTGTCGAGCGGGGCCGCCTACGAGCAGTACTTC.

The chain combines TRBV20-1 with TRBJ1-6; D unresolved. The CDR3 totals 11 residues. V lost 1 base and J 10 bases, leaving 5 bases between the germline ends. The germline V gene has CDR1 DFQATT and CDR2 SNEGSKA (reference sequence). The CDR3 region is CSARGESPLHF. CDR3 in DNA: TGCAGTGCTAGAGGGGAGTCACCCCTCCACTTT.

The chain recombines TRBV11-3 with TRBJ2-5; D is possibly TRBD2 (7 bases). There are 16 residues in the CDR3. With 4 bases removed from V and 5 bases from J, the gap between germline ends came to 20 bases. Germline-derived CDR1 and CDR2 are SGHNT and YENEEA. This CDR3 reads CASSSSRGGSQETQYF. The CDR3 nucleotides are TGTGCCAGCAGCTCCTCGAGGGGGGGCTCACAGGAGACCCAGTACTTC.

This chain uses TRBV4-1 with TRBJ2-3; D remains ambiguous. The CDR3 is 14 residues long. Trimming shortened V by 2 bases and J by 6 bases, and 12 bases separated the two germline ends. Germline V gives CDR1 MGHRA, CDR2 YSYEKL. The CDR3 sequence is CASSQPTQSDTQYF. CDR3 sequence (DNA): TGCGCCAGCAGCCAACCTACTCAGTCGGATACGCAGTATTTT.

The chain is built from TRBV28 and TRBJ1-2, with D hard to call. In germline, CDR1 is MDHEN, CDR2 SYDVKM. This CDR3 has 14 residues. Trimming took 2 bases from V and 0 from J, leaving 7 bases between them. CDR3 amino acids: CASSLAEANYGYTF. Written as DNA, the CDR3 is TGTGCCAGCAGTTTAGCGGAAGCTAACTATGGCTACACCTTC.

The rearrangement uses TRBV7-9 and TRBJ1-5; D remains ambiguous. Trimming took off 5 bases at V and 4 bases at J, with 12 bases between the two ends. CDR1 SEHNR and CDR2 FQNEAQ come from the germline V gene (reference sequence). The CDR3 totals 14 residues. CDR3 nucleotide sequence: TGTGCCAGCAGCCCATCGGGTGGAAATCAGCCCCAGCATTTT. Protein: CASSPSGGNQPQHF.

The genes are TRBV7-9 and TRBJ1-1; D is undetermined. From germline, CDR1 is SEHNR and CDR2 FQNEAQ (reference sequence). Trimming stripped 2 bases from V and 4 bases from J, with 20 bases between. The length of the CDR3 is 17 residues. The CDR3 loop reads CASSLPEKDALATEAFF. The CDR3, as DNA: TGTGCCAGCAGCTTACCCGAAAAGGACGCCCTGGCCACTGAAGCTTTCTTT.

The chain links TRBV7-2 to TRBJ2-1; 8 positions match TRBD1. The V and J ends lost 2 bases and 3 bases, in that order; junction bases with no gene match: 3. CDR3 size: 15 residues. The germline V gene encodes CDR1 SGHTA and CDR2 FQGNSA. Here the CDR3 reads CASSLSGGVYNEQFF. CDR3 DNA sequence: TGTGCCAGCAGCTTATCAGGGGGCGTCTACAATGAGCAGTTCTTC.

The chain combines TRBV5-1 with TRBJ2-7; D possibly corresponds to TRBD2 (6 bases). Per the germline V gene, CDR1 is SGHRS and CDR2 is YFSETQ. Trimming cost V 3 bases and J 5 bases, with 18 bases left between them. CDR3 length: 15 residues. DNA for the CDR3: TGCGCCAGCAGCTCCTCAACAACTAGCTTCCACGAGCAGTACTTC. As protein: CASSSSTTSFHEQYF.

CDR3 sequence: CSAQGAFSWGYTF. In nucleotides, the CDR3 is TGCAGCGCTCAGGGGGCGTTCAGTTGGGGCTACACCTTC. The chain combines TRBV29-1 with TRBJ1-2; TRBD1 matches 8 bases. Losses at the gene ends were 7 bases for V and 8 bases for J; bases not matched to a gene: 12. CDR3 length: 13 amino acids. The germline CDR1 and CDR2 sequences are SQVTM and ANQGSEA.

The chain has TRBV6-1 and TRBJ1-5, with D hard to call. This CDR3 spans 16 amino acids. Germline CDR1 is MNHNS and CDR2 is SASEGT. V was pared by 0 bases and J by 1 base, with 10 bases between. CDR3 sequence: CASSEAIWGSNQPQHF. CDR3 DNA: TGTGCCAGCAGTGAAGCGATTTGGGGAAGCAATCAGCCCCAGCATTTT.

The rearrangement links TRBV6-5 to TRBJ1-2; D possibly corresponds to TRBD1 (6 bases). Germline CDR1 is MNHEY and CDR2 is SVGAGI. CDR3 size: 13 residues. The ends were cut back, 8 bases at V and 3 bases at J, with 13 bases in the middle. CDR3 protein: CASRYHRDYGYTF. The CDR3 region has the DNA TGTGCCAGCCGATACCACAGGGACTATGGCTACACCTTC.

The CDR3, as DNA: TGTGCCAGCTCACCCCGGACAGGGGGAGATGGCTACACCTTC. Translating gives CASSPRTGGDGYTF. The rearrangement joins TRBV18 to TRBJ1-2, with TRBD1 matching 10 bases. V was pared by 3 bases and J by 6 bases, with 4 bases of the junction left unmatched. The CDR3 has 14 residues. Per the germline V gene, CDR1 is KGHSH and CDR2 is LQKENI.

CDR3 region: CASSWGREVLRENEQFF. In DNA form, the CDR3 reads TGTGCCAGCAGTTGGGGGAGGGAAGTTTTGAGAGAGAATGAGCAGTTCTTC. This chain uses TRBV28 with TRBJ2-1, with 7 bases aligning to TRBD2. This CDR3 has 17 amino acids. Germline CDR1 is MDHEN and CDR2 is SYDVKM. Trimming removed 4 bases from V and 7 bases from J; junction bases left unmatched: 16.

The chain carries TRBV4-3 and TRBJ2-1; possible D gene TRBD2, 5 bases. Per germline, CDR1 LGHNA and CDR2 YSLEER. The CDR3 is made up of 17 amino acids. V gave up 0 bases and J gave up 1 base, with 13 bases separating them. CDR3 DNA: TGCGCCAGCAGCCAAGATTCGTCTGGGAGATCCTACAATGAGCAGTTCTTC. Encoded protein: CASSQDSSGRSYNEQFF.

This clone was counted a single time. This chain links TRBV7-9 with TRBJ1-5; tentative D call: TRBD1 (5 bases). This CDR3 region has 14 residues. V was trimmed by 5 bases and J by 1 base, leaving 9 bases between them. Looked up from germline, CDR1 is SEHNR and CDR2 is FQNEAQ (reference sequence). The CDR3 reads CASSPWDSNQPQHF. In nucleotides, the CDR3 is TGTGCCAGCAGCCCCTGGGACAGCAATCAGCCCCAGCATTTT.

V and J are TRBV28 and TRBJ1-4; the match to TRBD1 covers 12 bases. The V segment lost 5 bases and the J segment 8 bases; nucleotides outside the gene matches: 9. In germline, CDR1 is MDHEN, CDR2 SYDVKM. This CDR3 has 16 residues. The CDR3: CASSVPGQGAGEKLFF. CDR3 sequence (DNA): TGTGCCAGCAGTGTCCCGGGACAGGGGGCTGGAGAAAAACTGTTTTTT.

The rearrangement uses TRBV2 and TRBJ2-7, with 9 bases lining up with TRBD2. CDR1 and CDR2 (germline): SNHLY, FYNNEI. This CDR3 is built from 14 residues. The ends lost 3 bases at V and 4 bases at J; junction bases unmatched: 4. Here the CDR3 DNA reads TGTGCCAGCAGTGATAGCGGGAGTATGTACGAGCAGTACTTC. Translated, it gives CASSDSGSMYEQYF.